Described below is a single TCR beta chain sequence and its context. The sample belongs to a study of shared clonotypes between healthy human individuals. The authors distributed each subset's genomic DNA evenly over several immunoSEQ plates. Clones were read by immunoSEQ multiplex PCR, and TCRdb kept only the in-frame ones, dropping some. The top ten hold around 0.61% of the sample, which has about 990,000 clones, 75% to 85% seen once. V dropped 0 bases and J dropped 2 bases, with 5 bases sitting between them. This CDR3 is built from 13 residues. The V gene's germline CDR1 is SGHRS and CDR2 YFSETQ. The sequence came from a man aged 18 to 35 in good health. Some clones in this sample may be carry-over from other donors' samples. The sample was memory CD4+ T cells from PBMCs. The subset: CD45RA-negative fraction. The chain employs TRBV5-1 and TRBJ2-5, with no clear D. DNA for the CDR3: TGCGCCAGCAGCTTGGGGAATCAAGAGACCCAGTACTTC. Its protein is CASSLGNQETQYF.